The clone carrying this T cell receptor (beta chain) was recorded many times. As yet, its antigen is unknown. These data originate in a study of CD8 T cells in ankylosing spondylitis. General study results and limits: Reports say disease-linked clones showed up significantly more in matched ankylosing spondylitis synovial fluid. Within peripheral blood, clones linked to disease were CD8+ and relatively rare. Prior work had noted some motif variants in reactive arthritis blood and synovial fluid.

Quantitative molecular-barcoded 5'-RACE generated the TCR beta libraries. From the 5' RACE reads, TCRdb called clonotypes with MiXCR, one entry per CDR3 protein. The repertoire holds around 31,000 distinct CDR3 sequences, with roughly 29% as singletons. The sample taken for sequencing was synovial fluid, either unsorted or a sorted T cell fraction (not recorded which). The TCR sequence derives from a male donor with ankylosing spondylitis.

DNA of the CDR3: TGCAGTGCTTCTTTAGGACTAGCGGGCAGCTCCTACAATGAGCAGTTCTTC. Residues: CSASLGLAGSSYNEQFF. V and J are TRBV20-1 and TRBJ2-1; 11 nucleotides align to TRBD2. The CDR3 covers 17 residues. V trimming: 5 bases; J trimming: 0 bases; junction bases outside the gene matches: 9. Germline V gives CDR1 DFQATT, CDR2 SNEGSKA (reference sequence).